This T cell receptor beta chain originates from a study of CD8 T cells in Susac syndrome. Regarding the study as a whole: The study's TCR sequencing and HLA analysis drew on a certain number of individuals. That number was acknowledged as relatively small.

The germline gives CDR1 GTSNPN, CDR2 SVGIG (reference sequence). The CDR3 is made up of 12 amino acids. V dropped 5 bases and J dropped 5 bases, with 11 bases sitting between them. A quantity of roughly 0.5 to 1 ug RNA underwent reverse transcription using random hexamers. Amplification of TCR beta CDR3 across 54 Vbeta and 13 Jbeta was performed with immunoSEQ multiplex PCR. TCRdb re-called the immunoSEQ multiplex PCR reads through MiXCR, storing one row per CDR3 protein. The sample includes 85,000 to 90,000 distinct CDR3 sequences, approximately 92% of them seen just once. TEMRA cells underwent FACS enrichment and CD8+ and CD4+ T cells underwent negative isolation. Of note for this clonotype: Its target is not known.

The clonotype comes from a human donor in good health. The chain links TRBV30 to TRBJ2-3, with D possibly called TRBD1 or TRBD2 (6 bases each). The material sequenced was CD8+ T cells from PBMCs. CDR3 sequence (DNA): TGTGCCTGGGGGGGGCCAGGAGATACGCAGTATTTT. Translating gives CAWGGPGDTQYF.